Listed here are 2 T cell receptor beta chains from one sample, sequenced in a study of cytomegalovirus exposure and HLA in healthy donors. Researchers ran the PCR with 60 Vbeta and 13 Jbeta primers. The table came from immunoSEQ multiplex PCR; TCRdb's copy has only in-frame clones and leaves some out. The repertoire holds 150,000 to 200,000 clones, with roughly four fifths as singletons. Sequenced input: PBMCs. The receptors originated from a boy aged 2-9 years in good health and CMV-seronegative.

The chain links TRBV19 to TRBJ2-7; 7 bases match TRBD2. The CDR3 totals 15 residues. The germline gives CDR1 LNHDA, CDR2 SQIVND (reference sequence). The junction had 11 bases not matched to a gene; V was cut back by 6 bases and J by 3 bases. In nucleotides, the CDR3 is TGTGCCAGTAGCACCTCTGGGGGGGTCGGCTACGAGCAGTACTTC. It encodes CASSTSGGVGYEQYF.

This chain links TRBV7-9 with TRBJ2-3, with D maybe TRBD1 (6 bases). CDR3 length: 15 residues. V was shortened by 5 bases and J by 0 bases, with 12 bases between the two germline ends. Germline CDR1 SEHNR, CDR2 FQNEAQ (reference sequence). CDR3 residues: CASSRVGQSTDTQYF. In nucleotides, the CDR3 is TGTGCCAGCAGCCGCGTTGGACAGAGCACAGATACGCAGTATTTT.